The TCR beta chain described here comes from a study of T cell responses to AZD1222 COVID-19 vaccine. This CDR3 spans 15 amino acids. Germline CDR1 is ENHRY and CDR2 is SYGVKD. V lost 2 bases to trimming and J lost 7 bases; unmatched junction nucleotides: 8. Libraries were prepared by immunoSEQ multiplex PCR; TCRdb keeps only in-frame clonotypes and omits some of them. The sample holds about 120,000 clones, 80% to 90% seen once. Findings and caveats of the study: Baseline serology detected seropositivity in only a handful of AZD1222 recipients.

As regards this clone: Its antigen is currently unknown.

This chain links TRBV10-3 with TRBJ1-1, with 9 nucleotides matching TRBD1. This clonotype was sampled from an adult in good health. The starting material was peripheral blood, obtained on day 0 of MenACWY control vaccination. For the CDR3, the DNA is TGTGCCATCAGTGAGCGGGGACAGGGTAGGGGTGAAGCTTTCTTT. This codes for CAISERGQGRGEAFF.